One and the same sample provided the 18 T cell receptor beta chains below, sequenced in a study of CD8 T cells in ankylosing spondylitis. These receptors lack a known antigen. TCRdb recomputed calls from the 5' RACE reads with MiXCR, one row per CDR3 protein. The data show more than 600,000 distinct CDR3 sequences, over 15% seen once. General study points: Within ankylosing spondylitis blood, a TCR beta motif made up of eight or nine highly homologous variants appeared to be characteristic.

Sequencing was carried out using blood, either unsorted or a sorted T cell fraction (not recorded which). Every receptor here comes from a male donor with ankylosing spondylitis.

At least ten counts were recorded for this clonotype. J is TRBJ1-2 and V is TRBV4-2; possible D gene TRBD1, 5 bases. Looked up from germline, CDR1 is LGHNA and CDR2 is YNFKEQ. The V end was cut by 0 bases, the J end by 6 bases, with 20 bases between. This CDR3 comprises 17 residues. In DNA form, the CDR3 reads TGTGCCAGCAGCCAAGATGGGTCGGGGCAGTTGGGGGATGGCTACACCTTC. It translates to CASSQDGSGQLGDGYTF.

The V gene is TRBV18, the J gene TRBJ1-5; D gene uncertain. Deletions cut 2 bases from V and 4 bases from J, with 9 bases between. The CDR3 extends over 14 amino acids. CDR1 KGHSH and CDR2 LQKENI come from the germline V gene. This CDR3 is CASSPLKENQPQHF. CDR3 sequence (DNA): TGTGCCAGCTCACCATTGAAGGAAAATCAGCCCCAGCATTTT.

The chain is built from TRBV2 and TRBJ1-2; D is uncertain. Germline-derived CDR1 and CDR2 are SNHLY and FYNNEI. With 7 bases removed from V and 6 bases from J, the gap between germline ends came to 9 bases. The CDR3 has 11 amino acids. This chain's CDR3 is CASILVDGYTF. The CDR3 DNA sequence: TGTGCCAGCATCTTGGTAGATGGCTACACCTTC.

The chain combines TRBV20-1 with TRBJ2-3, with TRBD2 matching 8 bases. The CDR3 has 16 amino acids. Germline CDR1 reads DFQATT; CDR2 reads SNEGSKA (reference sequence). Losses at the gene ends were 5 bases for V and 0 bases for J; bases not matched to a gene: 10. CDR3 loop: CSALAVSGASTDTQYF. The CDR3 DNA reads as TGCAGTGCTCTCGCCGTTAGCGGGGCTAGCACAGATACGCAGTATTTT.

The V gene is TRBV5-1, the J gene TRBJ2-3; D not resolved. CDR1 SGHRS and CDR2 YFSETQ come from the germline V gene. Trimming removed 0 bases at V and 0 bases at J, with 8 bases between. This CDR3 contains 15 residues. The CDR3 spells CASSLEFRSTDTQYF. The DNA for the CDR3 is TGCGCCAGCAGCTTGGAATTCAGAAGCACAGATACGCAGTATTTT.

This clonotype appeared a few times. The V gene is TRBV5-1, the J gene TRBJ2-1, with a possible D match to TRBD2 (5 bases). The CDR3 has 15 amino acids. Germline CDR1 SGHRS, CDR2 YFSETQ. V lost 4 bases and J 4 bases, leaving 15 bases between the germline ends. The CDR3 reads CASSTQGSSYNEQFF. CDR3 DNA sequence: TGCGCCAGCAGCACCCAAGGGAGTTCTTACAATGAGCAGTTCTTC.

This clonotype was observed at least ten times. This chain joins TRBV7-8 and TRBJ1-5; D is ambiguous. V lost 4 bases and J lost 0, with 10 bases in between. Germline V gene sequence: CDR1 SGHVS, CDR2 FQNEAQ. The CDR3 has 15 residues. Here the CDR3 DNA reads TGTGCCAGCAGCTCAGAGGGTTATAGCAATCAGCCCCAGCATTTT. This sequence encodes CASSSEGYSNQPQHF.

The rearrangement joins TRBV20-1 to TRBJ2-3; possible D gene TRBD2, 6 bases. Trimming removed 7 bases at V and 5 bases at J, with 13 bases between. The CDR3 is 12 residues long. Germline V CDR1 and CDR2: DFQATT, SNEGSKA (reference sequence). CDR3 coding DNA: TGCAGTGTGCGGGAATCAGGAGATACGCAGTATTTT. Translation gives CSVRESGDTQYF.

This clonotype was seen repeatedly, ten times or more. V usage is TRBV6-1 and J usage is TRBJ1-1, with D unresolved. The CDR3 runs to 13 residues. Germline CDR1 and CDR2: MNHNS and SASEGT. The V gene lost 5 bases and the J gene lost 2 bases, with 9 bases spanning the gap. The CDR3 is CASSRVLNTEAFF. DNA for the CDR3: TGTGCCAGCAGTCGCGTCCTAAACACTGAAGCTTTCTTT.

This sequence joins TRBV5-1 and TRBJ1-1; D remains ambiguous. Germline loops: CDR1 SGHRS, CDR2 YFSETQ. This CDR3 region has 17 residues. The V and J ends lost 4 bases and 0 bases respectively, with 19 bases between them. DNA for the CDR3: TGCGCCAGCAGCCCCCAGGTTTCGACGCTAATGAACACTGAAGCTTTCTTT. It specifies CASSPQVSTLMNTEAFF.

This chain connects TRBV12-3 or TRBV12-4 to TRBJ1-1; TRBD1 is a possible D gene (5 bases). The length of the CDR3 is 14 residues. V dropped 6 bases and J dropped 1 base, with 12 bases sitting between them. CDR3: CASRGEGQNTEAFF. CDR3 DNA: TGTGCCAGCAGGGGCGAGGGGCAGAACACTGAAGCTTTCTTT.

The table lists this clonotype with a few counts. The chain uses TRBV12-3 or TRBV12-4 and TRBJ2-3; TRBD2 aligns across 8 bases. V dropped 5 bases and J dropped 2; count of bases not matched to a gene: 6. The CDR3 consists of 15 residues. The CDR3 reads CASSAYSGTTDTQYF. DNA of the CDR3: TGTGCCAGCAGTGCCTATAGCGGGACCACAGATACGCAGTATTTT.

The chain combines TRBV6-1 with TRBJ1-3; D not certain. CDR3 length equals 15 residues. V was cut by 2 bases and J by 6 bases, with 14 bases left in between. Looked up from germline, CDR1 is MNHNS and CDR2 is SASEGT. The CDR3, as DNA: TGTGCCAGCAGTGAACCCCCGGAATATCAAAACACCATATATTTT. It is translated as CASSEPPEYQNTIYF.

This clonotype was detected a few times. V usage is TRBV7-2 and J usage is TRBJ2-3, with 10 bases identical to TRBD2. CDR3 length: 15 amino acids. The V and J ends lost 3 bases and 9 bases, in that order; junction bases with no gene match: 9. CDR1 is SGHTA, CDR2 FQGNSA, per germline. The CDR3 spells CASSFTSGKVDTQYF. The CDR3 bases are TGTGCCAGCAGCTTCACTAGCGGGAAGGTAGACACGCAGTATTTT. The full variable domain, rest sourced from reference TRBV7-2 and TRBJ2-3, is GAGVSQSPSNKVTEKGKDVELRCDPISGHTALYWYRQSLGQGLEFLIYFQGNSAPDKSGLPSDRFSAERTGGSVSTLTIQRTQQEDSAVYLCASSFTSGKVDTQYFGPGTRLTVL.

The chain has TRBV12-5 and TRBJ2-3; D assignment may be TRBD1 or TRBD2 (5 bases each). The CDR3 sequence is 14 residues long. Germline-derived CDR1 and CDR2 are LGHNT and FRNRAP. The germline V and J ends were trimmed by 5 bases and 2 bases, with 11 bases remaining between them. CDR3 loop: CASGLGTSTDTQYF. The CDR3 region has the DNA TGTGCTAGTGGTCTTGGGACCTCCACAGATACGCAGTATTTT.

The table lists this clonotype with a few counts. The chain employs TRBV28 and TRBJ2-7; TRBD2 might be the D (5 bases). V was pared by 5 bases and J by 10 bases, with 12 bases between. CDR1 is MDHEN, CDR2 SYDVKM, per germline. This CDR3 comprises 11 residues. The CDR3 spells CASSPREGQYF. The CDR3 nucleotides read TGTGCCAGCAGTCCTCGGGAAGGTCAGTACTTC.

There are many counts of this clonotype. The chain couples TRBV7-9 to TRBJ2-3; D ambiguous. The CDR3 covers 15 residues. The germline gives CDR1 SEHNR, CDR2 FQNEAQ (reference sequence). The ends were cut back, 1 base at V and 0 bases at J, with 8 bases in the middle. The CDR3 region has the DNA TGTGCCAGCAGCTTAGTGGTAGGAAGCACAGATACGCAGTATTTT. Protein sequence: CASSLVVGSTDTQYF.

CDR3: CASPPGPTGQGDADTQYF. The DNA of the CDR3 is TGTGCCAGTCCCCCCGGACCCACGGGACAGGGAGACGCAGATACGCAGTATTTT. The chain links TRBV2 to TRBJ2-3; TRBD1 agrees at 9 bases. After removal of 9 bases from V and 4 bases from J, the junction contained 20 bases not matched to a gene. Per germline, CDR1 SNHLY and CDR2 FYNNEI. This CDR3 comprises 18 residues.